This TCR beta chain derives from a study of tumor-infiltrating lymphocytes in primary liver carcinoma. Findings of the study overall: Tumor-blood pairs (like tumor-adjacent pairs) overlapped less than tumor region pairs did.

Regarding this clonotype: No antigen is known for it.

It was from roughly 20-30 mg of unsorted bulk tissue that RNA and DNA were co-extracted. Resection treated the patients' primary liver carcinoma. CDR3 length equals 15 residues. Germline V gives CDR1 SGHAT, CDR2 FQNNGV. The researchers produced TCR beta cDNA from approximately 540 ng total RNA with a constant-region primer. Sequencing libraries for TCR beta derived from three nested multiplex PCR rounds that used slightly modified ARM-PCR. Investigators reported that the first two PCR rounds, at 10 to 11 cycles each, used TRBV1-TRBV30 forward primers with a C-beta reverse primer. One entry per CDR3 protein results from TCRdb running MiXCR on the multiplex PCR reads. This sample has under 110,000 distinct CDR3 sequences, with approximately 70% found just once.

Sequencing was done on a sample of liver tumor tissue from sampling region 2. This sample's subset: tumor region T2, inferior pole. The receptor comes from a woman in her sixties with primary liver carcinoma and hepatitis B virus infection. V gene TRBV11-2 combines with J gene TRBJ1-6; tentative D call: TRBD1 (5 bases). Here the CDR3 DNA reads TGTGCTGGCAGCTTAGAAACAGGAGGCATTTCACCCCTCCACTTT. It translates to CAGSLETGGISPLHF.